Presented here are 28 T cell receptor beta chains from one specimen sequenced in a study of cytomegalovirus exposure and HLA in healthy donors. The PCR contained 60 Vbeta and 13 Jbeta primers. Clones were read by immunoSEQ multiplex PCR, and TCRdb kept only the in-frame ones, dropping some. The table shows some 100,000 clones, with roughly 80% occurring only once. Source material: PBMCs. Receptors were obtained from a man in his fifties in good health and CMV-seropositive.

V and J are TRBV6-9 and TRBJ1-4; 11 bases are shared with TRBD1. J gave up 8 bases and V 5 bases, and 10 bases lay outside the gene matches. Germline V CDR1 and CDR2: MNHGY, SVAAGI. The CDR3 is 16 amino acids. The CDR3 sequence is CASSEMPGTGGEKLFF. Written as DNA, the CDR3 is TGTGCCAGCAGTGAAATGCCCGGGACAGGGGGAGAAAAACTGTTTTTT.

Turning to this clone: At one end the junction does not follow the germline gene, possibly because of a read error. The rearrangement joins TRBV7-9 to TRBJ2-7; the D gene is possibly TRBD2 (6 bases). The CDR3 is 13 amino acids. Germline CDR1 is SEHNR and CDR2 is FQNEAQ (reference sequence). The CDR3 sequence: CSSSTSRLYEQYF. The CDR3 DNA sequence: TGTTCCAGCAGCACTAGCAGGCTCTACGAGCAGTACTTC.

DNA for the CDR3: TGTGCCAGCAGCACCGACTCGGGAGATGAGCAGTTCTTC. Its translation: CASSTDSGDEQFF. The chain carries TRBV7-2 and TRBJ2-1, with TRBD2 as a possible D gene (6 bases). The germline V and J ends were trimmed by 5 bases and 8 bases, with 13 bases remaining between them. This CDR3 region has 13 residues. CDR1 and CDR2 (germline): SGHTA, FQGNSA.

This sequence joins TRBV10-2 and TRBJ2-1; TRBD2 matches at 9 bases. The junction had 5 bases not matched to a gene; V was cut back by 7 bases and J by 7 bases. CDR1 and CDR2 from the germline V gene are WSHSY and SAAADI. CDR3 size: 13 residues. CDR3 sequence: CASKASGENEQFF. CDR3 bases: TGCGCCAGCAAGGCTAGCGGGGAGAATGAGCAGTTCTTC.

The V call is TRBV7-2, the J call TRBJ1-1; possible D gene TRBD1, 5 bases. This CDR3 is 15 amino acids long. Germline CDR1 and CDR2: SGHTA and FQGNSA. V lost 5 bases to trimming and J lost 5 bases, with 18 bases between them. The CDR3 region has the DNA TGTGCCAGCAGCCCCGACCGGTGGGGCTCTACTGAAGCTTTCTTT. Translated: CASSPDRWGSTEAFF.

The chain is built from TRBV10-3 and TRBJ2-5; 14 bases match TRBD2. The CDR3 length is 15 residues. Trimming cost V 6 bases and J 5 bases; bases outside gene matches: 5. The germline gives CDR1 ENHRY, CDR2 SYGVKD. CDR3 nucleotide sequence: TGTGCCATCAGCGGGACTAGCGGGGGTGGGGAGACCCAGTACTTC. It yields the protein CAISGTSGGGETQYF.

The chain carries TRBV6-1 and TRBJ1-2; 7 bases fit TRBD1. Trimming removed 10 bases from V and 3 bases from J; junction bases left unmatched: 14. The V gene's germline CDR1 is MNHNS and CDR2 SASEGT. The CDR3 has 15 amino acids. CDR3 protein: CATLAGTAEDYGYTF. The CDR3 region has the DNA TGTGCCACCCTGGCGGGGACAGCCGAGGACTATGGCTACACCTTC.

The chain carries TRBV9 and TRBJ1-3, with unresolved D. V was cut by 0 bases and J by 1 base, with 11 bases left in between. This CDR3 is built from 16 residues. The V gene's germline CDR1 is SGDLS and CDR2 YYNGEE. The CDR3 sequence is CASSVEGWASGNTIYF. Written as DNA, the CDR3 is TGTGCCAGCAGCGTAGAAGGTTGGGCATCTGGAAACACCATATATTTT.

For this clone: At one end, the junction sequence differs from germline, possibly due to a read error. The chain uses TRBV7-2 and TRBJ1-5; a weak D match, TRBD1 (5 bases). The CDR3 totals 16 residues. From germline, CDR1 is SGHTA and CDR2 FQGNSA. CDR3 DNA: TGTGCCAGCAGCCAATGGGGGGGATGGGGCAACCAGCCCCAGCATTTT. As protein: CASSQWGGWGNQPQHF. Complete variable domain (other parts from reference TRBV7-2 and TRBJ1-5): GAGVSQSPSNKVTEKGKDVELRCDPISGHTALYWYRQSLGQGLEFLIYFQGNSAPDKSGLPSDRFSAERTGGSVSTLTIQRTQQEDSAVYLCASSQWGGWGNQPQHFGDGTRLSIL.

This clone was detected only a few times. The chain carries TRBV6-5 and TRBJ2-7, with a possible D match to TRBD2 (6 bases). The germline gives CDR1 MNHEY, CDR2 SVGAGI. CDR3 length: 14 residues. The V gene lost 5 bases and the J gene lost 5 bases, with 16 bases spanning the gap. The CDR3, as DNA: TGTGCCAGCAGTCCCCCGAAGGGAGGTAACGAGCAGTACTTC. It encodes CASSPPKGGNEQYF.

This rearrangement joins TRBV30 to TRBJ1-2, with 9 bases aligning to TRBD1. This CDR3 region has 15 residues. V lost 0 bases and J lost 8; bases outside the gene matches: 10. Germline CDR1 GTSNPN, CDR2 SVGIG (reference sequence). This CDR3 reads CAWSVRNRDREGYTF. The DNA for the CDR3 is TGTGCCTGGAGTGTTAGAAACCGGGACAGGGAGGGCTACACCTTC.

This clone has only a few counts. The chain recombines TRBV30 with TRBJ2-3, with TRBD2 as a possible D gene (6 bases). V was trimmed by 5 bases and J by 2 bases, leaving 17 bases between them. This CDR3 is 15 amino acids long. Germline loops: CDR1 GTSNPN, CDR2 SVGIG (reference sequence). CDR3 amino acids: CAWGSTGVVTDTQYF. The CDR3 DNA follows: TGTGCCTGGGGGTCGACGGGGGTGGTCACAGATACGCAGTATTTT.

The chain is built from TRBV30 and TRBJ1-1; tentative D call: TRBD1 (5 bases). V lost 0 bases and J lost 2, with 10 bases in between. The CDR3 spans 14 residues. Germline V CDR1 and CDR2: GTSNPN, SVGIG (reference sequence). The CDR3 sequence: CAWSVLGPNTEAFF. The DNA of the CDR3 is TGTGCCTGGAGTGTACTGGGGCCTAACACTGAAGCTTTCTTT.

The V call is TRBV21-1, the J call TRBJ1-1. TRBV21-1 has pseudogene status. This CDR3 region has 17 residues. The CDR3 sequence: CASSNPLAVAKNTEAFF. The DNA of the CDR3 is TGTGCCAGCAGCAATCCTTTGGCGGTAGCCAAGAACACTGAAGCTTTCTTT.

Only a few counts were recorded for this clone. The chain carries TRBV2 and TRBJ2-5; D may be TRBD2 (7 bases). Germline CDR1 is SNHLY and CDR2 is FYNNEI. The CDR3 runs 16 residues. V lost 6 bases, J lost 3 bases, and 20 bases lay in between. CDR3 protein: CASSALGGRGEETQYF. The CDR3 DNA follows: TGTGCCAGCAGCGCCCTCGGGGGGCGGGGCGAAGAGACCCAGTACTTC.

This chain uses TRBV4-3 with TRBJ1-2; 7 bases are shared with TRBD1. Unmatched junction bases numbered 1, after V lost 0 bases and J lost 6 bases. Germline CDR1 LGHNA, CDR2 YSLEER. The CDR3 spans 13 residues. The CDR3: CASSQEQGHGYTF. For the CDR3, the DNA is TGCGCCAGCAGCCAAGAACAGGGGCATGGCTACACCTTC.

The chain links TRBV6-6 to TRBJ1-4, with 8 bases aligning to TRBD1. The CDR3 has 14 residues. Germline V gene lookup returns CDR1 MNHNY and CDR2 SVGAGI (reference sequence). After removal of 2 bases from V and 7 bases from J, the junction contained 3 bases not matched to a gene. CDR3: CASSYPGQGEKLFF. CDR3 nucleotides: TGTGCCAGCAGTTACCCCGGACAGGGTGAAAAACTGTTTTTT.

A single count supports this clone. J is TRBJ2-1 and V is TRBV4-3; TRBD2 matches 7 bases. The CDR3 sequence is 15 residues long. The ends lost 1 base at V and 4 bases at J; junction bases unmatched: 4. CDR1 and CDR2 from the germline V gene are LGHNA and YSLEER. In DNA, the CDR3 is TGCGCCAGCAGCCAAGCCTGGGGAGGGTACAATGAGCAGTTCTTC. Encoded protein: CASSQAWGGYNEQFF.

This chain connects TRBV5-1 to TRBJ1-1; possibly TRBD1 for D (5 bases). The CDR3 runs 18 residues. Between the trimmed V and J ends, which lost 4 bases and 4 bases, there was a span of 26 bases. CDR1 is SGHRS and CDR2 is YFSETQ in the germline V gene. CDR3 DNA sequence: TGCGCCAGCAGCCGAGACAGTGATTTTGTTGGTTCGGGCACTGAAGCTTTCTTT. Protein: CASSRDSDFVGSGTEAFF.

This sequence joins TRBV6-5 and TRBJ1-3; D gene unclear. The CDR3 is 15 amino acids. Germline values: CDR1 MNHEY, CDR2 SVGAGI. The V gene lost 2 bases and the J gene lost 0 bases, with 8 bases spanning the gap. The CDR3 nucleotides are TGTGCCAGCAGTTACGCAGTCTCCTCTGGAAACACCATATATTTT. Its protein is CASSYAVSSGNTIYF.

The table lists this clone with a few counts. The genes are TRBV11-3 and TRBJ1-1; 9 bases agree with TRBD1. Germline V gene lookup returns CDR1 SGHNT and CDR2 YENEEA. This CDR3 has 15 residues. With 1 base clipped from V and 1 base from J, the junction kept 1 base outside the gene matches. CDR3: CASSLGTGANTEAFF. The CDR3 DNA is TGTGCCAGCAGCTTAGGGACAGGGGCGAACACTGAAGCTTTCTTT.

This clone is a singleton in its sample. The J gene is TRBJ1-5, the V gene TRBV19, with D possibly matching TRBD1 (6 bases). CDR1 is LNHDA and CDR2 is SQIVND in the germline V gene (reference sequence). There are 17 residues in the CDR3. V dropped 0 bases and J dropped 0 bases, with 12 bases sitting between them. This CDR3 is CASSIEAGTSSNQPQHF. In DNA, the CDR3 is TGTGCCAGTAGTATAGAGGCTGGGACAAGTAGCAATCAGCCCCAGCATTTT.

This clone has a handful of counts. The genes are TRBV5-1 and TRBJ1-1, with 8 bases that match TRBD1. Germline CDR1 is SGHRS and CDR2 is YFSETQ. This CDR3 has 12 residues. V lost 5 bases, J lost 9 bases, and 6 bases stayed unmatched. The CDR3 DNA follows: TGCGCCAGCAGTCACGGACAGGGAAAAGCTTTCTTT. Encoded protein: CASSHGQGKAFF.

The J gene is TRBJ2-6, the V gene TRBV27; a possible D gene is TRBD2 (5 bases). CDR1 and CDR2 (germline): MNHEY, SMNVEV (reference sequence). Trimming shortened V by 6 bases and J by 0 bases, and 12 bases separated the two germline ends. The CDR3 contains 16 residues. CDR3 nucleotide sequence: TGTGCCAGCAGGACGGACTCTCACTCTGGGGCCAACGTCCTGACTTTC. This encodes CASRTDSHSGANVLTF.

V gene TRBV27 combines with J gene TRBJ2-5; D gene ambiguous. TRBJ2-7 matches the DNA end more closely, so the J call is doubtful. Per germline, CDR1 MNHEY and CDR2 SMNVEV (reference sequence). The CDR3 extends over 11 amino acids. The CDR3 protein is CASSPFYEQYF. The CDR3 DNA sequence: TGTGCCAGCAGTCCCTTCTACGAGCAGTACTTC.

The chain links TRBV2 to TRBJ2-1; 11 bases match TRBD2. The CDR3 has 16 residues. Germline-derived CDR1 and CDR2 are SNHLY and FYNNEI. J gave up 4 bases and V 2 bases, and 4 bases lay outside the gene matches. In DNA, the CDR3 is TGTGCCAGCAGTGAAATGGGACTAGCGGTGTACAATGAGCAGTTCTTC. Its translation: CASSEMGLAVYNEQFF.

The V and J genes are TRBV6-1 and TRBJ1-5; D is undetermined. The germline V and J ends were trimmed by 0 bases and 0 bases, with 6 bases remaining between them. Germline V gives CDR1 MNHNS, CDR2 SASEGT. CDR3 length: 15 amino acids. DNA of the CDR3: TGTGCCAGCAGTGAAGCCCCCTATAGCAATCAGCCCCAGCATTTT. Its protein product is CASSEAPYSNQPQHF.

The V and J genes are TRBV27 and TRBJ2-1; D call uncertain. This CDR3 comprises 15 residues. Trimming pared 3 bases from V and 5 bases from J, leaving 14 bases between. The germline V gene encodes CDR1 MNHEY and CDR2 SMNVEV (reference sequence). For the CDR3, the DNA is TGTGCCAGCAGTTTGGAGAGGAGTTTCAACAATGAGCAGTTCTTC. The encoded protein is CASSLERSFNNEQFF.